The 25 T cell receptor beta chains given below trace back to one sample, sequenced in a study of PD-L1 blockade in urothelial cancer. The method was immunoSEQ multiplex PCR; TCRdb's version includes in-frame clones alone and lacks a portion of them. The sample has more than 70,000 clones, 85% to 90% seen once; the top ten hold approximately 3.2%. Sample: PBMCs, taken around atezolizumab (anti-PD-L1) treatment. The origin of the receptors is a man aged 55 to 70 with urothelial cancer.

The chain links TRBV5-1 to TRBJ1-2; 7 bases are shared with TRBD1. This CDR3 is 15 amino acids long. Trimming took 4 bases from V and 4 from J; bases not matched to a gene: 10. Germline CDR1 is SGHRS and CDR2 is YFSETQ. The CDR3 nucleotides read TGCGCCAGCAGCACCAACAGGGGAGTGGGCTATGGCTACACCTTC. It translates to CASSTNRGVGYGYTF.

This chain connects TRBV12-5 to TRBJ2-1; 9 nucleotides line up with TRBD1. CDR1 is LGHNT, CDR2 FRNRAP, per germline. The CDR3 is made up of 15 amino acids. J gave up 9 bases and V 4 bases, and 10 bases lay outside the gene matches. This chain's CDR3 is CASGSTGQGYGEQFF. Written as DNA, the CDR3 is TGTGCTAGTGGTTCGACGGGACAGGGTTATGGTGAGCAGTTCTTC.

The chain employs TRBV5-4 and TRBJ2-1, with D perhaps TRBD2 (6 bases). The V end was cut by 0 bases, the J end by 4 bases, with 14 bases between. CDR1 is SGHNT, CDR2 YYREEE, per germline (reference sequence). The CDR3 is made up of 16 amino acids. The CDR3 sequence is CASSLELRRDYNEQFF. The DNA for the CDR3 is TGTGCCAGCAGCTTGGAGTTGCGGCGGGATTACAATGAGCAGTTCTTC.

J is TRBJ1-5 and V is TRBV10-1; 7 bases align to TRBD1. Germline V CDR1 and CDR2: WNHNN, SYGVQD (reference sequence). The trim removed 4 bases at V and 3 bases at J, leaving 6 bases unmatched. The CDR3 has 15 residues. The CDR3 region is CASSVLTGPNQPQHF. The CDR3, as DNA: TGCGCCAGCAGTGTTCTGACAGGGCCCAATCAGCCCCAGCATTTT.

The chain is built from TRBV4-3 and TRBJ2-2; possibly TRBD1 for D (5 bases). The V end lost 1 base, the J end lost 4 bases, and 13 bases lay between the germline ends. Germline assignment: CDR1 LGHNA and CDR2 YSLEER. The CDR3 is 16 residues long. In DNA form, the CDR3 reads TGCGCCAGCAGCCAAGCCCGAAGGGGTAGCACCGGGGAGCTGTTTTTT. As protein: CASSQARRGSTGELFF.

The table lists this clone with a few counts. The rearrangement uses TRBV6-5 and TRBJ2-1; 7 bases are shared with TRBD1. This CDR3 is built from 12 residues. Trimming cost V 5 bases and J 12 bases; bases outside gene matches: 7. Per the germline V gene, CDR1 is MNHEY and CDR2 is SVGAGI. The DNA of the CDR3 is TGTGCCAGCAGTCAAGGGACAGTTAGGCAGTTCTTC. It specifies CASSQGTVRQFF.

The chain recombines TRBV5-1 with TRBJ2-7, with TRBD1 identical over 10 bases. The CDR3 has 16 residues. V trimming: 6 bases; J trimming: 0 bases; junction bases outside the gene matches: 9. CDR1 and CDR2 from the germline V gene are SGHRS and YFSETQ. The CDR3 region is CASTVGGQGNSYEQYF. The CDR3 region has the DNA TGCGCCAGCACCGTCGGGGGACAGGGGAACTCCTACGAGCAGTACTTC. The full variable domain, with the rest looked up from reference TRBV5-1 and TRBJ2-7, is KAGVTQTPRYLIKTRGQQVTLSCSPISGHRSVSWYQQTPGQGLQFLFEYFSETQRNKGNFPGRFSGRQFSNSRSEMNVSTLELGDSALYLCASTVGGQGNSYEQYFGPGTRLTVT.

V usage is TRBV6-5 and J usage is TRBJ2-7; a weak D match, TRBD2 (6 bases). The CDR3 runs to 13 residues. CDR1 MNHEY and CDR2 SVGAGI come from the germline V gene. The CDR3 nucleotides are TGTCGGGGGAATTTTAGAGGGTCCTACGAGCAGTACTTC. This encodes CRGNFRGSYEQYF.

The rearrangement joins TRBV5-8 to TRBJ2-3; perhaps TRBD1 as D (7 bases). V shed 0 bases and J shed 6 bases, with 11 bases lying between them. Germline CDR1 SGHTS, CDR2 YDEGEE. The length of the CDR3 is 14 residues. CDR3 DNA sequence: TGTGCCAGCAGCTTGGGGACAGGAGGGGATACGCAGTATTTT. Translation gives CASSLGTGGDTQYF. Full variable domain (missing parts from reference TRBV5-8 and TRBJ2-3): EAGVTQSPTHLIKTRGQQATLRCSPISGHTSVYWYQQALGLGLQFLLWYDEGEERNRGNFPPRFSGRQFPNYSSELNVNALELEDSALYLCASSLGTGGDTQYFGPGTRLTVL.

The chain joins TRBV6-6 to TRBJ2-7; 7 bases align to TRBD1. Looked up from germline, CDR1 is MNHNY and CDR2 is SVGAGI (reference sequence). Unmatched junction bases numbered 1, after V lost 0 bases and J lost 2 bases. This CDR3 is 14 amino acids long. The CDR3, as DNA: TGTGCCAGCAGTTACTCGACAGGGCCCTACGAGCAGTACTTC. It translates to CASSYSTGPYEQYF.

J is TRBJ2-7 and V is TRBV11-2; TRBD1 is a possible D gene (6 bases). Per the germline V gene, CDR1 is SGHAT and CDR2 is FQNNGV. Deletions cut 5 bases from V and 2 bases from J, with 19 bases between. This CDR3 region has 16 residues. The CDR3 DNA is TGTGCCAGCAGCGTTCAAGCAGGGGTTGGGACCTACGAGCAGTACTTC. Protein sequence: CASSVQAGVGTYEQYF.

This chain links TRBV6-5 with TRBJ1-5; D gene ambiguous. The CDR3 is 14 residues long. The germline gives CDR1 MNHEY, CDR2 SVGAGI. V was clipped by 3 bases and J by 1 base, with 7 bases between them. CDR3 sequence: CASSYGGSNQPQHF. The CDR3 DNA reads as TGTGCCAGCAGTTATGGAGGGAGCAATCAGCCCCAGCATTTT.

The rearrangement links TRBV6-6 to TRBJ2-2, with 12 bases identical to TRBD2. Germline V lookup: CDR1 MNHNY, CDR2 SVGAGI (reference sequence). The CDR3 runs to 16 residues. For the CDR3, the DNA is TGTGCTGGGACTAGCGGGCGGGTCCCTAACACCGGGGAGCTGTTTTTT. This encodes CAGTSGRVPNTGELFF.

V gene TRBV5-1 combines with J gene TRBJ2-7, with D perhaps matching TRBD2 (7 bases). Germline CDR1 reads SGHRS; CDR2 reads YFSETQ. Trimming shortened V by 4 bases and J by 0 bases, and 11 bases separated the two germline ends. This CDR3 is 14 amino acids long. CDR3 loop: CASSRGGSSYEQYF. The DNA of the CDR3 is TGCGCCAGCAGCAGGGGGGGTAGCTCCTACGAGCAGTACTTC.

V and J are TRBV28 and TRBJ2-7, with 8 bases that match TRBD2. Germline V lookup: CDR1 MDHEN, CDR2 SYDVKM. The CDR3 has 16 residues. V trimming: 1 base; J trimming: 3 bases; junction bases outside the gene matches: 8. CDR3 sequence reads: CASSLFGRAGVYEQYF. CDR3 coding DNA: TGTGCCAGCAGTTTATTCGGGCGAGCGGGAGTCTACGAGCAGTACTTC.

The chain is built from TRBV7-3 and TRBJ1-1; 7 positions match TRBD1. With V trimmed by 5 bases and J by 6 bases, 12 bases remained unmatched. The CDR3 loop spans 15 amino acids. CDR1 SGHTA and CDR2 FQGTGA come from the germline V gene. CDR3 in DNA: TGTGCCAGCAGCCCCCCGGGTGGGCAGGGGGCTGAAGCTTTCTTT. This translates into CASSPPGGQGAEAFF.

The J gene is TRBJ2-7, the V gene TRBV5-1; 10 bases match TRBD1. Per germline, CDR1 SGHRS and CDR2 YFSETQ. This CDR3 comprises 14 residues. V was pared by 4 bases and J by 5 bases, with 6 bases of the junction left unmatched. This CDR3 is CASSRRGQGDEQYF. The CDR3 DNA sequence: TGCGCCAGCAGCCGTCGCGGACAGGGGGACGAGCAGTACTTC.

The chain links TRBV19 to TRBJ1-6, with 8 nucleotides matching TRBD1. Per germline, CDR1 LNHDA and CDR2 SQIVND (reference sequence). Losses at the gene ends were 5 bases for V and 2 bases for J; bases not matched to a gene: 11. This CDR3 comprises 18 residues. CDR3 nucleotides: TGTGCCAGTAGTGATGGACAGGGAAAGATGCCCTATAATTCACCCCTCCACTTT. The encoded protein is CASSDGQGKMPYNSPLHF.

The V call is TRBV30, the J call TRBJ2-1, with 7 bases identical to TRBD1. Germline loops: CDR1 GTSNPN, CDR2 SVGIG (reference sequence). The CDR3 is 14 amino acids. Trimming took 4 bases from V and 10 from J; bases not matched to a gene: 13. This chain's CDR3 is CAWTDRGTAGEQFF. The CDR3 DNA sequence: TGTGCCTGGACTGACCGAGGGACAGCCGGGGAGCAGTTCTTC.

The genes are TRBV5-5 and TRBJ1-5, with D hard to call. Trimming shortened V by 2 bases and J by 7 bases, and 13 bases separated the two germline ends. Germline V lookup: CDR1 SGHKS, CDR2 YYEKEE (reference sequence). The CDR3 runs 14 residues. The CDR3 region has the DNA TGTGCCAGCAGCTTCGGGCGGGGAGGACAGCCCCAGCATTTT. Translating it yields CASSFGRGGQPQHF.

The chain joins TRBV28 to TRBJ2-7; 8 bases agree with TRBD2. Trimming cost V 4 bases and J 3 bases; bases outside gene matches: 8. CDR1 is MDHEN and CDR2 is SYDVKM in the germline V gene. CDR3 length equals 15 residues. In DNA, the CDR3 is TGTGCCAGCAGTTACGTCGGGGGGGGAGACTACGAGCAGTACTTC. This encodes CASSYVGGGDYEQYF.

V usage is TRBV2 and J usage is TRBJ1-1; TRBD1 might be the D (6 bases). The CDR3 runs 14 residues. V lost 5 bases, J lost 4 bases, and 14 bases lay in between. In germline, CDR1 is SNHLY, CDR2 FYNNEI. Here the CDR3 DNA reads TGTGCCAGCAGTTCCAGGGGTTCGGGCACTGAAGCTTTCTTT. It codes for CASSSRGSGTEAFF. The complete variable domain, with remaining parts taken from reference TRBV2 and TRBJ1-1, reads EPEVTQTPSHQVTQMGQEVILRCVPISNHLYFYWYRQILGQKVEFLVSFYNNEISEKSEIFDDQFSVERPDGSNFTLKIRSTKLEDSAMYFCASSSRGSGTEAFFGQGTRLTVV.

This chain links TRBV5-1 with TRBJ2-3, with D uncertain. This CDR3 spans 13 amino acids. V was pared by 2 bases and J by 4 bases, with 8 bases between. In germline, CDR1 is SGHRS, CDR2 YFSETQ. CDR3 DNA sequence: TGCGCCAGCAGCTTTTCCACTTCAGATACGCAGTATTTT. Amino acids: CASSFSTSDTQYF.

This clone was seen once. The V gene is TRBV9, the J gene TRBJ2-5; TRBD2 agrees at 11 bases. This CDR3 spans 15 amino acids. Germline V lookup: CDR1 SGDLS, CDR2 YYNGEE. V was pared by 4 bases and J by 2 bases, with 4 bases of the junction left unmatched. This CDR3 reads CASSPSSGGQETQYF. CDR3 DNA sequence: TGTGCCAGCAGCCCGTCTAGCGGGGGGCAAGAGACCCAGTACTTC.

V is TRBV30 and J is TRBJ1-3, with 9 bases lining up with TRBD1. The V gene's germline CDR1 is GTSNPN and CDR2 SVGIG (reference sequence). The CDR3 extends over 15 amino acids. V shed 4 bases and J 2 bases; nucleotides not matched to a gene: 6. CDR3 sequence: CAWTFGTGTGNTIYF. CDR3 nucleotide sequence: TGTGCCTGGACTTTTGGGACAGGGACTGGAAACACCATATATTTT.